This TCR beta chain emerged from a study of T cells in localized non-small cell lung cancer. About this clone itself: Its specificity is unknown.

Germline V gives CDR1 SGDLS, CDR2 YYNGEE. The CDR3 extends over 15 amino acids. Trimming pared 0 bases from V and 3 bases from J, leaving 11 bases between. General observations from the study: When the top 100 tumor clones were examined, a median approximately 59 of them also appeared in the adjacent lung, which was paired and uninvolved. Without multi-region sequencing, intratumor heterogeneity could not be excluded. Adjacent uninvolved lung tissue had the highest T cell clonality, exceeding tumor.

Sequencing was performed with immunoSEQ multiplex PCR; in TCRdb, only in-frame clones are kept and a portion is missing. Of about 25,000 clones listed, about 86% are singletons. Sequencing was performed on peripheral blood, taken before any cancer treatment. This TCR came from a male donor at least 60 years old with stage II squamous cell lung carcinoma. The chain has TRBV9 and TRBJ2-3; possibly TRBD1 or TRBD2 for D (6 bases each). The CDR3 sequence is CASSVGGGLTDTQYF. The DNA of the CDR3 is TGTGCCAGCAGCGTAGGAGGGGGGCTTACAGATACGCAGTATTTT. The full variable domain, completed using reference TRBV9 and TRBJ2-3, is DSGVTQTPKHLITATGQRVTLRCSPRSGDLSVYWYQQSLDQGLQFLIQYYNGEERAKGNILERFSAQQFPDLHSELNLSSLELGDSALYFCASSVGGGLTDTQYFGPGTRLTVL.